This TCR beta chain stems from a study of T cell responses to AZD1222 COVID-19 vaccine. Findings and caveats of the study: The donor group comprised mostly white British people and more females; the analysis possibly underestimated clonal diversity.

Clones were read by immunoSEQ multiplex PCR, and TCRdb kept only the in-frame ones, dropping some. The sample carries about 93,000 clones, 65% to 90% recorded once. The CDR3 loop spans 13 amino acids. V gave up 5 bases and J gave up 5 bases, with 11 bases separating them. CDR1 and CDR2 (germline): MNHEY, SVGAGI. Details on this clone: Its antigen is not known.

The material was peripheral blood, obtained on day 0 of AZD1222 vaccination. The chain employs TRBV6-5 and TRBJ2-3; TRBD1 might be the D (6 bases). The source is an adult in good health. DNA for the CDR3: TGTGCCAGCAGTAACAGGGTTGTAGATACGCAGTATTTT. Amino acids: CASSNRVVDTQYF.